This T cell receptor beta chain derives from a study of T cell responses to AZD1222 COVID-19 vaccine. Study results and caveats: Distributed over spike, vaccine-associated CD4 TCRs predominated at 160-218 and 743-854. Possibly, clonal diversity was underestimated; donors were largely white British and included more females. Nearly half of spike-specific TCRs reportedly go after variant regions that carry no mutations.

The V and J ends lost 4 bases and 4 bases, in that order; junction bases with no gene match: 5. The germline V gene encodes CDR1 SGHAT and CDR2 FQNNGV. The CDR3 totals 15 residues. TCRdb's copy holds only in-frame clones and misses some; the assay was immunoSEQ multiplex PCR. The sample shows 150,000 to 200,000 clones, about 92% of them seen only once. In regard to this clone: Its antigen remains unknown.

Second-dose timings of about 4 or about 12 weeks were pooled. This clonotype was sampled from an adult who received the AZD1222 COVID-19 vaccine. The V gene is TRBV11-2, the J gene TRBJ2-3; 10 positions match TRBD2. The sample was peripheral blood, taken 28 days after the second AZD1222 dose. This CDR3 reads CASSSRTSGADTQYF. The CDR3 region has the DNA TGTGCCAGCAGCTCCAGGACTAGCGGCGCAGATACGCAGTATTTT.